The source of this TCR beta chain is a study of breast tumors, draining lymph nodes, adjacent tissues. The length of the CDR3 is 14 residues. Germline CDR1 LNHDA, CDR2 SQIVND (reference sequence). With 4 bases removed from V and 7 bases from J, the gap between germline ends came to 14 bases. This clonotype was recorded at least ten times. TCRdb reanalysed the multiplex PCR reads using MiXCR and keeps one entry per CDR3 protein. The sample holds 50,000 to 55,000 distinct CDR3 sequences, roughly 39% seen once. What was sequenced was breast tumor tissue. The V gene is TRBV19, the J gene TRBJ2-1; D remains unclear. This sequence was found in a female donor with breast cancer. Some clones in this sample may be carry-over from other donors' samples. CDR3 sequence: CASSTGLGSNEQFF. Written as DNA, the CDR3 is TGTGCCAGTAGTACAGGTCTCGGGTCTAATGAGCAGTTCTTC.